This is a list of T cell receptor beta chains from one sample in a study of control samples from healthy donors and cancer patients. Clones were sequenced by immunoSEQ multiplex PCR, and TCRdb holds only the in-frame ones, with some missing. The repertoire holds roughly 150,000 clones, with over 85% as singletons. Sequencing was done on a sample of blood. Receptors originate from a man between 18 and 29 years old in good health. Each CDR3 is given without its conserved first and last residue.

TRBJ2-3 | TRBV13 | ASSSGTGTDTQY
TRBJ1-1 | TRBV6-5 | ASRSGREGTEAF
TRBJ1-4 | TRBV19 | ASSRTGRASEKLF
TRBJ2-7 | TRBV7-2 | ASSLGSASYEQY
TRBJ2-5 | TRBV5-5 | ASSLVRRETQY
TRBJ2-1 | TRBV28 | ASSTRTSGKRGQF
TRBJ1-2 | TRBV12-3/TRBV12-4 | ASSLRGNYGYT
TRBJ1-2 | TRBV30 | AWSVVENYGYT
TRBJ2-3 | TRBV5-1 | ASSLVGGLDTQY
TRBJ2-1 | TRBV6-5 | ASSSLAGAAEQF
TRBJ2-2 | TRBV6-5 | ATSGTGGIGELF
TRBJ1-5 | TRBV6-5 | ASSSKRNQPQH
TRBJ2-1 | TRBV3-1/TRBV3-2 | ASSLYNEQF
TRBJ1-2 | TRBV3-1/TRBV3-2 | ASSQDRAADYGYT
TRBJ1-2 | TRBV5-6 | ASTIYTRPSSYT
TRBJ1-3 | TRBV7-9 | ASSLGTGNTIY
TRBJ2-3 | TRBV19 | ASSPTMGTDTQY
TRBJ2-5 | TRBV19 | ASSTGDETQY
TRBJ2-5 | TRBV3-1/TRBV3-2 | ASSLGSAETQY
TRBJ1-5 | TRBV6-5 | ASYLRGTDQPQH